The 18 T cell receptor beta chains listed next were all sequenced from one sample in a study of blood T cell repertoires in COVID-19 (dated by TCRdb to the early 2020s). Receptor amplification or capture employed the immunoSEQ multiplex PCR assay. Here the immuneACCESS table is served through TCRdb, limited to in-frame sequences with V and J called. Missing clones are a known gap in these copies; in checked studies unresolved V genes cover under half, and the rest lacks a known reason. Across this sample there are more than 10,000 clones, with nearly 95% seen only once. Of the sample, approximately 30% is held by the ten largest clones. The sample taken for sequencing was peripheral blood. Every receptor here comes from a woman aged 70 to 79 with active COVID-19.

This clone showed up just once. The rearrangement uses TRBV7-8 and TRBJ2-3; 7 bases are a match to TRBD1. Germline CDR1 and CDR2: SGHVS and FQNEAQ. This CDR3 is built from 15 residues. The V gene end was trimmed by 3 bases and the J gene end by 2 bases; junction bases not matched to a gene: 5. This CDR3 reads CASSLGQLYTDTQYF. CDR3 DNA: TGTGCCAGCAGCTTGGGACAGCTTTACACAGATACGCAGTATTTT.

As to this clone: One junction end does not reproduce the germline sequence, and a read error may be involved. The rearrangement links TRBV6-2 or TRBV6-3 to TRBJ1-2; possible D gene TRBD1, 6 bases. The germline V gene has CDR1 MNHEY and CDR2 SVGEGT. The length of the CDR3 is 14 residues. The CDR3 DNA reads TGTGCCAGCAGTTACTTCGGACAGAAATATGGCTCCACCTTC. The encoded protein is CASSYFGQKYGSTF.

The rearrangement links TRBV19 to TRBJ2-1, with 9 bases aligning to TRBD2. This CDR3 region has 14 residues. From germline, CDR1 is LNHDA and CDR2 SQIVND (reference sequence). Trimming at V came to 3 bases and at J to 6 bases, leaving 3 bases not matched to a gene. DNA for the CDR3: TGTGCCAGTAGTATGCGAGCGGGAGGCAATGAGCAGTTCTTC. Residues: CASSMRAGGNEQFF.

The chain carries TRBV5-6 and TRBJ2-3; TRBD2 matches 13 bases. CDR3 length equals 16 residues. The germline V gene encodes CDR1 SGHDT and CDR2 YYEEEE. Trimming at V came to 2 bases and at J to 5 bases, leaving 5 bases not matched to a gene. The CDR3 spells CASSLGLAGDKDTQYF. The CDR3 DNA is TGTGCCAGCAGCTTAGGACTAGCGGGAGATAAAGATACGCAGTATTTT.

The CDR3 sequence: CASSRLAGASTDTQYF. The CDR3 DNA sequence: TGTGCCAGCAGCCGGTTAGCGGGAGCCAGCACAGATACGCAGTATTTT. The chain has TRBV4-2 and TRBJ2-3, with 9 bases fitting TRBD2. V lost 4 bases and J lost 0; bases outside the gene matches: 5. The CDR3 is 16 residues long. Germline-derived CDR1 and CDR2 are LGHNA and YNFKEQ.

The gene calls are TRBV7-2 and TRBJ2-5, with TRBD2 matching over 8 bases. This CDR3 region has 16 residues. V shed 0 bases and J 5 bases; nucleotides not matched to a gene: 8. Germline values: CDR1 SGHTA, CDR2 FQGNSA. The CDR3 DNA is TGTGCCAGCAGCTTAGCAGGGCTAGCGGGCAGGGAGACCCAGTACTTC. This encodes CASSLAGLAGRETQYF.

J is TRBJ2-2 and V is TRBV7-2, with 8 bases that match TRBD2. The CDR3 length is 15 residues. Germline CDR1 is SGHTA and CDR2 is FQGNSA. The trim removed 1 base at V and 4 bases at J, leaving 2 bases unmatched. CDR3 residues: CASSLVAGGTGELFF. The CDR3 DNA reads TGTGCCAGCAGCTTAGTGGCGGGAGGCACCGGGGAGCTGTTTTTT.

CDR3 in amino acids: CASSLTSGSVETQYF. The CDR3 DNA follows: TGTGCCAGCAGCTTGACTAGCGGGAGTGTGGAGACCCAGTACTTC. The chain is built from TRBV3-1 (or the pseudogene TRBV3-2) and TRBJ2-5; TRBD2 agrees at 12 bases. Per germline, CDR1 LGHDT and CDR2 YNNKEL (reference sequence). Trimming at V came to 5 bases and at J to 5 bases, leaving 6 bases not matched to a gene. The CDR3 is 15 amino acids.

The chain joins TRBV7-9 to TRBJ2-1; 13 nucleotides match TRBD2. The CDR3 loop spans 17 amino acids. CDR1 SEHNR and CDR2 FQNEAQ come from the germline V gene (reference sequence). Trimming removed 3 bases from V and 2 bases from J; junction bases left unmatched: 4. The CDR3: CASSFVGLAGAYNEQFF. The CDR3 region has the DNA TGTGCCAGCAGCTTCGTAGGACTAGCGGGAGCCTACAATGAGCAGTTCTTC.

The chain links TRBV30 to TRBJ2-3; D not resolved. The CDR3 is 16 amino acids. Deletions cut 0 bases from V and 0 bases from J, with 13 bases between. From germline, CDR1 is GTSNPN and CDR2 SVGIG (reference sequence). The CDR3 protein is CAWSVRLPTSTDTQYF. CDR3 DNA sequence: TGTGCCTGGAGTGTGCGGTTGCCGACTAGCACAGATACGCAGTATTTT.

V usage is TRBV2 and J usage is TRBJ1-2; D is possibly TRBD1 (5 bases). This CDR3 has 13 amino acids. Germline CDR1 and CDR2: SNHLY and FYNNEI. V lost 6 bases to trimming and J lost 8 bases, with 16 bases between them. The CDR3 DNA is TGTGCCAGCAGGTTACAGGAGGCGGGGGGCTACACCTTC. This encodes CASRLQEAGGYTF.

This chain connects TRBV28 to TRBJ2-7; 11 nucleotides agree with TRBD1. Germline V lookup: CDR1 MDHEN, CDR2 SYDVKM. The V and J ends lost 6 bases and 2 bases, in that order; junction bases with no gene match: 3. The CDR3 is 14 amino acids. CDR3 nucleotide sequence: TGTGCCAGCAGCAGGGACAGGGGGACCTACGAGCAGTACTTC. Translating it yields CASSRDRGTYEQYF.

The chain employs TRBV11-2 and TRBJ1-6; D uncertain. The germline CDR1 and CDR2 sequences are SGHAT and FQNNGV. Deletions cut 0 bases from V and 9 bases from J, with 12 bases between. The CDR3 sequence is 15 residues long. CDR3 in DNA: TGTGCCAGCAGCTTAGACCTATCATACTCTTCACCCCTCCACTTT. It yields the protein CASSLDLSYSSPLHF.

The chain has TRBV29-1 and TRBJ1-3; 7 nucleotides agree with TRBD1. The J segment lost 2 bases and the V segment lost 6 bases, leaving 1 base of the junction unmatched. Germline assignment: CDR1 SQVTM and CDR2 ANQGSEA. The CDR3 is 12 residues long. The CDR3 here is CSVGTAGNTIYF. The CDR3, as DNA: TGCAGCGTCGGGACAGCTGGAAACACCATATATTTT.

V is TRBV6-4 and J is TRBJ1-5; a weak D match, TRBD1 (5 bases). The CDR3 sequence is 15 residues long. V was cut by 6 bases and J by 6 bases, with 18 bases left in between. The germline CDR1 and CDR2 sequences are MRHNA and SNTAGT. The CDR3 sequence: CASSPPDSWGQPQHF. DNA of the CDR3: TGTGCCAGCAGCCCCCCCGACAGCTGGGGTCAGCCCCAGCATTTT.

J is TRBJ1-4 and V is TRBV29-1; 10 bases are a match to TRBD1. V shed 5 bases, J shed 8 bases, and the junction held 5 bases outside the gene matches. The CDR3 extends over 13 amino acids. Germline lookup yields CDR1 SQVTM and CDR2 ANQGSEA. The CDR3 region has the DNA TGCAGCGTTCCCGGGACAGGGGACGAAAAACTGTTTTTT. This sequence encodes CSVPGTGDEKLFF.

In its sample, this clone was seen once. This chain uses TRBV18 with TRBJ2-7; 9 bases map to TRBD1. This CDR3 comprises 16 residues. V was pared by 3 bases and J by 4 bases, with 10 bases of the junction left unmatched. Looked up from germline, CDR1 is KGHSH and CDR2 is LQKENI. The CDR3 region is CASSPFGTGKIYEQYF. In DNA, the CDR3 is TGTGCCAGCTCACCTTTCGGGACAGGGAAAATATACGAGCAGTACTTC.

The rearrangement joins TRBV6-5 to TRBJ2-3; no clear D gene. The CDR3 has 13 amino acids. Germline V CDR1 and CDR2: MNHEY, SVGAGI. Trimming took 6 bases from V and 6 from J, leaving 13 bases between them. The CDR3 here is CASRLELSDTQYF. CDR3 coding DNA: TGTGCCAGCAGACTCGAGCTCTCGGATACGCAGTATTTT.